This entry is about one T cell receptor beta chain. The data belong to a study of blood T cell repertoires in COVID-19. Assay used: immunoSEQ multiplex PCR; TCRdb lists only in-frame clones, some missing. Of around 100,000 clones in the sample, roughly 84% were seen once. The CDR3 consists of 18 residues. The germline V gene has CDR1 MGHRA and CDR2 YSYEKL. V was pared by 4 bases and J by 0 bases, with 12 bases of the junction left unmatched. This TCR was recovered from a human donor in a cohort sampled during active COVID-19. The specimen was peripheral blood. The chain links TRBV4-1 to TRBJ2-1, with 7 bases fitting TRBD2. Written as DNA, the CDR3 is TGCGCCAGCAGCCTACTCGAGGGACTACTTAACTCCTACAATGAGCAGTTCTTC. Encoded protein: CASSLLEGLLNSYNEQFF.